These 18 T cell receptor beta chains were all obtained from the same sample, sequenced in a study of OX40 agonist ivuxolimab in advanced cancers. Data came from immunoSEQ multiplex PCR; TCRdb stores just in-frame clones and leaves some out. This table has under 50,000 clones, 88% appearing once. The sample in question was CD4+ or CD8+ T cells sorted from blood, obtained in a trial of the OX40 agonist ivuxolimab. These receptor sequences come from an adult with an advanced solid tumor such as melanoma, head and neck, liver or kidney cancer.

This clone was seen only once. The rearrangement uses TRBV5-1 and TRBJ1-3, with 7 bases matching TRBD1. The length of the CDR3 is 15 residues. Germline trimming cut 2 bases from V and 3 bases from J; bases unmatched to any gene: 5. The germline CDR1 and CDR2 sequences are SGHRS and YFSETQ. The CDR3 protein is CASSFPGTDGNTIYF. The CDR3 DNA is TGCGCCAGCAGCTTTCCCGGGACAGATGGAAACACCATATATTTT.

The gene calls are TRBV5-1 and TRBJ2-7; 8 bases align to TRBD2. CDR1 is SGHRS, CDR2 YFSETQ, per germline. With 4 bases clipped from V and 7 bases from J, the junction kept 16 bases outside the gene matches. The CDR3 length is 16 residues. The CDR3 DNA sequence: TGCGCCAGCAGCCCCTCGGGGGGGAGCGGGGGTCGGGAGCAGTACTTC. Amino acid sequence: CASSPSGGSGGREQYF. Full variable domain (remainder filled in from reference TRBV5-1 and TRBJ2-7): KAGVTQTPRYLIKTRGQQVTLSCSPISGHRSVSWYQQTPGQGLQFLFEYFSETQRNKGNFPGRFSGRQFSNSRSEMNVSTLELGDSALYLCASSPSGGSGGREQYFGPGTRLTVT.

The DNA for the CDR3 is TGTGCCATCAGCCCGACAGGGGGCTTCGGCGACTATGGCTACACCTTC. Encoded protein: CAISPTGGFGDYGYTF. The rearrangement joins TRBV10-3 to TRBJ1-2; 10 positions agree with TRBD1. From germline, CDR1 is ENHRY and CDR2 SYGVKD. The junction had 10 bases not matched to a gene; V was cut back by 6 bases and J by 3 bases. The CDR3 length is 16 residues.

This clone was counted once. The V gene is TRBV2, the J gene TRBJ2-2; TRBD2 agrees at 7 bases. The junction had 8 bases not matched to a gene; V was cut back by 1 base and J by 0 bases. The V gene's germline CDR1 is SNHLY and CDR2 FYNNEI. The CDR3 length is 18 residues. CDR3 sequence: CASSEVWSSGTNTGELFF. CDR3 sequence (DNA): TGTGCCAGCAGTGAAGTGTGGTCTAGCGGAACGAACACCGGGGAGCTGTTTTTT.

The rearrangement links TRBV6-5 to TRBJ1-1; 7 bases fit TRBD1. Per the germline V gene, CDR1 is MNHEY and CDR2 is SVGAGI. With 0 bases clipped from V and 5 bases from J, the junction kept 9 bases outside the gene matches. CDR3 length: 16 amino acids. The CDR3 nucleotides read TGTGCCAGCAGTTACTCGATCGGGACAGTGCAGACTGAAGCTTTCTTT. As protein: CASSYSIGTVQTEAFF.

The rearrangement uses TRBV12-5 and TRBJ2-6; no reliable D call. Germline V lookup: CDR1 LGHNT, CDR2 FRNRAP. The V gene lost 4 bases and the J gene lost 1 base, with 32 bases spanning the gap. This CDR3 has 23 amino acids. CDR3 loop: CASGSLRSLGILAPRSGANVLTF. DNA for the CDR3: TGTGCTAGTGGTTCCCTCAGATCTCTAGGGATCCTCGCCCCCCGGTCTGGGGCCAACGTCCTGACTTTC.

This chain joins TRBV5-6 and TRBJ2-7; TRBD1 aligns across 10 bases. V shed 1 base and J 4 bases; nucleotides not matched to a gene: 5. The CDR3 runs to 15 residues. The germline CDR1 and CDR2 sequences are SGHDT and YYEEEE. CDR3 sequence: CASSLYGTGVYEQYF. The DNA of the CDR3 is TGTGCCAGCAGCTTGTATGGGACAGGGGTTTACGAGCAGTACTTC.

In this sample, this clone turned up a few times. The rearrangement joins TRBV19 to TRBJ1-5; TRBD1 matches 9 bases. Trimming at V came to 3 bases and at J to 6 bases, leaving 6 bases not matched to a gene. The CDR3 consists of 15 residues. Germline values: CDR1 LNHDA, CDR2 SQIVND (reference sequence). CDR3 sequence reads: CASSMWTGAGQPQHF. The CDR3 bases are TGTGCCAGTAGTATGTGGACAGGGGCGGGTCAGCCCCAGCATTTT.

V gene TRBV4-1 combines with J gene TRBJ1-3; D unclear. V gave up 0 bases and J gave up 7 bases, with 10 bases separating them. Germline CDR1 and CDR2: MGHRA and YSYEKL. The CDR3 runs 14 residues. For the CDR3, the DNA is TGCGCCAGCAGCCAAGATTCTGGGAGGAACACCATATATTTT. Translated, it gives CASSQDSGRNTIYF.

Comments on this clone: The junction and the germline gene differ at one end; a read error may be behind it. The V call is TRBV27, the J call TRBJ1-5; a weak D match, TRBD1 (5 bases). The germline V gene encodes CDR1 MNHEY and CDR2 SMNVEV (reference sequence). This CDR3 is 15 amino acids long. The CDR3 bases are TGTGCCAGAAGTTCGGGGGTGCGGAGGGGTCAGCCCCAGCATTTT. Protein product: CARSSGVRRGQPQHF.

The chain is built from TRBV19 and TRBJ2-3; weak D call: TRBD2 (5 bases). There are 14 residues in the CDR3. The V gene lost 7 bases and the J gene lost 3 bases, with 14 bases spanning the gap. Germline CDR1 is LNHDA and CDR2 is SQIVND (reference sequence). The CDR3 nucleotides read TGTGCCAGTAATCCTTTACGGGGAACAGATACGCAGTATTTT. This codes for CASNPLRGTDTQYF.

The chain has TRBV2 and TRBJ2-2, with D perhaps given as TRBD1 or TRBD2 (6 bases each). Trimming pared 4 bases from V and 5 bases from J, leaving 11 bases between. The CDR3 contains 14 residues. The germline CDR1 and CDR2 sequences are SNHLY and FYNNEI. The CDR3 is CASSAGAGTGELFF. The DNA for the CDR3 is TGTGCCAGCAGTGCAGGGGCGGGGACCGGGGAGCTGTTTTTT.

The chain couples TRBV28 to TRBJ1-6, with 7 bases lining up with TRBD1. This CDR3 has 16 amino acids. J gave up 6 bases and V 4 bases, and 9 bases lay outside the gene matches. CDR1 MDHEN and CDR2 SYDVKM come from the germline V gene. The CDR3 sequence: CASSSTNRGGNSPLHF. As DNA, the CDR3 is TGTGCCAGCAGTTCGACGAACAGGGGCGGTAATTCACCCCTCCACTTT.

The chain is built from TRBV7-3 and TRBJ2-1; D perhaps matches TRBD1 (5 bases). CDR1 is SGHTA and CDR2 is FQGTGA in the germline V gene. Trimming shortened V by 2 bases and J by 5 bases, and 10 bases separated the two germline ends. The CDR3 consists of 14 residues. For the CDR3, the DNA is TGTGCCAGCAGCTTAGGGGCTCAACACAATGAGCAGTTCTTC. Its translation: CASSLGAQHNEQFF.

The CDR3 DNA reads TGCGCCAGCAGCCACCCGAGCGGGGGGGCCATCGGGGAGCTGTTTTTT. This codes for CASSHPSGGAIGELFF. The chain links TRBV4-1 to TRBJ2-2, with TRBD2 matching over 10 bases. J lost 7 bases, V lost 3 bases, and 8 bases had no gene match. Germline CDR1 and CDR2: MGHRA and YSYEKL. CDR3 length: 16 residues.

In DNA, the CDR3 is TGTGCCAGCAGTGACCCGGGGGAGGGCATTCAGTACTTC. It encodes CASSDPGEGIQYF. This chain uses TRBV6-6 with TRBJ2-4, with 7 nucleotides matching TRBD2. Germline lookup yields CDR1 MNHNY and CDR2 SVGAGI (reference sequence). With 5 bases clipped from V and 9 bases from J, the junction kept 7 bases outside the gene matches. This CDR3 has 13 residues.

This clone showed up just a few times. The chain links TRBV29-1 to TRBJ1-4, with D maybe TRBD1 (5 bases). CDR3 length: 13 amino acids. V lost 3 bases, J lost 5 bases, and 10 bases lay in between. Germline CDR1 SQVTM, CDR2 ANQGSEA. This CDR3 is CSVEGQRNEKLFF. The DNA of the CDR3 is TGCAGCGTTGAGGGGCAGCGAAATGAAAAACTGTTTTTT.

This chain joins TRBV7-6 and TRBJ2-5, with 8 bases aligning to TRBD2. The CDR3 is 16 amino acids. Germline V gives CDR1 SGHVS, CDR2 FNYEAQ. Trimming removed 6 bases from V and 6 bases from J; junction bases left unmatched: 15. As DNA, the CDR3 is TGTGCCAGCAGTCTCCGGGGGGGCAGCCTGAGGAAGACCCAGTACTTC. Amino acids: CASSLRGGSLRKTQYF.